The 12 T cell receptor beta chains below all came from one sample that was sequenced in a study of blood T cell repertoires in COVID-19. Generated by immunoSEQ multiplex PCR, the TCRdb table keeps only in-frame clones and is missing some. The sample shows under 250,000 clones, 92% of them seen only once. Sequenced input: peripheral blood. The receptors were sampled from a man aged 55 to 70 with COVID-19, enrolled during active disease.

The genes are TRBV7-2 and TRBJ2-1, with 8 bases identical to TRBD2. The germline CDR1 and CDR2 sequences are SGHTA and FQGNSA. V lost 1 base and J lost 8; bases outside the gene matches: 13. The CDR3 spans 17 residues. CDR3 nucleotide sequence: TGTGCCAGCAGCTTAGTGGTTACAGCGGGAGCCACCGATGAGCAGTTCTTC. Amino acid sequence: CASSLVVTAGATDEQFF.

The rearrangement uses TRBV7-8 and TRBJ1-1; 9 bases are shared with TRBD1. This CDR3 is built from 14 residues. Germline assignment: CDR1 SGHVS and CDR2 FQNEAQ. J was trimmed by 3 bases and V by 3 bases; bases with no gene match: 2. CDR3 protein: CASSFRDRDTEAFF. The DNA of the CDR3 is TGTGCCAGCAGCTTCCGGGACAGGGACACTGAAGCTTTCTTT.

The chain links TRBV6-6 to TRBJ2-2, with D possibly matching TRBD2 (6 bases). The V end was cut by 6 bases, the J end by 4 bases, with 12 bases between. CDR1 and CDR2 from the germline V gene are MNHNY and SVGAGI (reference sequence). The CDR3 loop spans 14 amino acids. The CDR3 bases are TGTGCCAGCAGACCCGGGGGAGGCACCGGGGAGCTGTTTTTT. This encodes CASRPGGGTGELFF.

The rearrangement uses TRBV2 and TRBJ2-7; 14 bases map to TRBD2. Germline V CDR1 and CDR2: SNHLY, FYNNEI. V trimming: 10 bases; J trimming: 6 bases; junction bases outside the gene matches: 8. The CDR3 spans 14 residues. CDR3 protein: CATNKGLAGVEQYF. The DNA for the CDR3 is TGTGCCACGAACAAGGGACTAGCGGGAGTCGAGCAGTACTTC.

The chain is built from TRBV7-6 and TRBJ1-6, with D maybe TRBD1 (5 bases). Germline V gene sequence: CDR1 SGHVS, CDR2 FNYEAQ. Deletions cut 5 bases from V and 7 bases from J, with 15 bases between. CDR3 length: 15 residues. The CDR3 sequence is CASSPRQGGNSPLHF. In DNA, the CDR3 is TGTGCCAGCAGCCCAAGGCAGGGAGGGAATTCACCCCTCCACTTT.

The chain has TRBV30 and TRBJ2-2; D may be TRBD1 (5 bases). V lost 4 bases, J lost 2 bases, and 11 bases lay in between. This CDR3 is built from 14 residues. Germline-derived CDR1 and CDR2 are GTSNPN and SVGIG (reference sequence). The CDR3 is CAWNTGSNTGELFF. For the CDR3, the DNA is TGTGCCTGGAACACAGGTAGCAACACCGGGGAGCTGTTTTTT. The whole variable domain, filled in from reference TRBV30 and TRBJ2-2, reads SQTIHQWPATLVQPVGSPLSLECTVEGTSNPNLYWYRQAAGRGLQLLFYSVGIGQISSEVPQNLSASRPQDRQFILSSKKLLLSDSGFYLCAWNTGSNTGELFFGEGSRLTVL.

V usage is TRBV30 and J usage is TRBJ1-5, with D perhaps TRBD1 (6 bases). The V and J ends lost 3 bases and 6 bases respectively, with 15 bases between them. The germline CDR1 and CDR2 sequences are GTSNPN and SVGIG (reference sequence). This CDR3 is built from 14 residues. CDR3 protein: CAWSRTGLAQPQHF. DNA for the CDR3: TGTGCCTGGAGCAGAACAGGGCTTGCTCAGCCCCAGCATTTT.

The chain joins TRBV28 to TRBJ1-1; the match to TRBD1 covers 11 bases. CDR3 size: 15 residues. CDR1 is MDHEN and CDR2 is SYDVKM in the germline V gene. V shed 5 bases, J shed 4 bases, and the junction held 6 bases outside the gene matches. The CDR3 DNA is TGTGCCAGCAGTGCCGCGGGGACAGGGGGCACTGAAGCTTTCTTT. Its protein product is CASSAAGTGGTEAFF. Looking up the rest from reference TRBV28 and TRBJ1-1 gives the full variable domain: DVKVTQSSRYLVKRTGEKVFLECVQDMDHENMFWYRQDPGLGLRLIYFSYDVKMKEKGDIPEGYSVSREKKERFSLILESASTNQTSMYLCASSAAGTGGTEAFFGQGTRLTVV.

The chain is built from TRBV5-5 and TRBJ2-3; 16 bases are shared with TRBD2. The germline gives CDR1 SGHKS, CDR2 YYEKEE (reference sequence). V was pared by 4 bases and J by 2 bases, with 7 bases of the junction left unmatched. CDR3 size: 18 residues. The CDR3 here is CASSGTSGGALYTDTQYF. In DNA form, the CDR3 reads TGTGCCAGCAGCGGGACTAGCGGGGGGGCCTTGTACACAGATACGCAGTATTTT.

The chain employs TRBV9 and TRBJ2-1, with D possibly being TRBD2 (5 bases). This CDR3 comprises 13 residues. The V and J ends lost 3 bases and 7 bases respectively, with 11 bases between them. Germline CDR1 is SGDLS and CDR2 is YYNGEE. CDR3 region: CASSGRTVNEQFF. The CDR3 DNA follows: TGTGCCAGCAGCGGACGGACTGTTAATGAGCAGTTCTTC.

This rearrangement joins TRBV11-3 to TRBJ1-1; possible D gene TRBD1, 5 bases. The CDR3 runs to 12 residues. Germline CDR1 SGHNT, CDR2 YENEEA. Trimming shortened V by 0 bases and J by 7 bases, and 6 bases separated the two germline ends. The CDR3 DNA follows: TGTGCCAGCAGCTTAGAAAGGGGTGAAGCTTTCTTT. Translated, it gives CASSLERGEAFF. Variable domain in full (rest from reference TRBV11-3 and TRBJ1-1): EAGVVQSPRYKIIEKKQPVAFWCNPISGHNTLYWYLQNLGQGPELLIRYENEEAVDDSQLPKDRFSAERLKGVDSTLKIQPAELGDSAVYLCASSLERGEAFFGQGTRLTVV.

The CDR3 loop is CAISDPGQGSYNEQFF. The CDR3 DNA sequence: TGTGCCATCAGTGACCCGGGACAGGGCTCCTACAATGAGCAGTTCTTC. The chain is built from TRBV10-3 and TRBJ2-1, with 9 bases aligning to TRBD1. Germline trimming cut 3 bases from V and 0 bases from J; bases unmatched to any gene: 3. This CDR3 is built from 16 residues. Per the germline V gene, CDR1 is ENHRY and CDR2 is SYGVKD.